This T cell receptor beta chain was sequenced during a study of human T cells and chemical hapten exposure. On the study more broadly: Investigators sensitized roughly 2 cm by roughly 2 cm of upper inner arm skin with 2% DPC.

At least ten counts were recorded for this clonotype. Stated time point: patch test 3, about 24 weeks after DPC sensitization. Documented treatment: therapeutic diphenylcyclopropenone sensitization with weekly scalp DPC. Total RNA was isolated from whole blood that had not been fractionated. Per the original methods: The number of TCRs in each sample had a median of approximately 90,000 and spanned roughly 23,224 to 750,000. Each CDR3 protein gets one entry after TCRdb re-called the RACE reads with MiXCR. What appears here as the V and J calls and clone size reflects TCRdb's work, not the paper's. The repertoire holds tens of thousands of distinct CDR3 sequences, roughly 12% seen once, with around 2.4% in the top ten. The input for sequencing was whole blood, taken in connection with sensitization to the hapten diphenylcyclopropenone (DPC). The source is a man younger than 40 with alopecia areata. Some clones in this sample may be carry-over from other donors' samples.

CDR3 protein: CASSPFWTGAGNQPQHF. The CDR3 coding sequence is TGTGCCAGCTCACCTTTTTGGACAGGGGCGGGCAATCAGCCCCAGCATTTT. V and J are TRBV18 and TRBJ1-5; 9 nucleotides match TRBD1. Unmatched junction bases numbered 8, after V lost 3 bases and J lost 2 bases. This CDR3 has 17 residues. Germline-derived CDR1 and CDR2 are KGHSH and LQKENI.